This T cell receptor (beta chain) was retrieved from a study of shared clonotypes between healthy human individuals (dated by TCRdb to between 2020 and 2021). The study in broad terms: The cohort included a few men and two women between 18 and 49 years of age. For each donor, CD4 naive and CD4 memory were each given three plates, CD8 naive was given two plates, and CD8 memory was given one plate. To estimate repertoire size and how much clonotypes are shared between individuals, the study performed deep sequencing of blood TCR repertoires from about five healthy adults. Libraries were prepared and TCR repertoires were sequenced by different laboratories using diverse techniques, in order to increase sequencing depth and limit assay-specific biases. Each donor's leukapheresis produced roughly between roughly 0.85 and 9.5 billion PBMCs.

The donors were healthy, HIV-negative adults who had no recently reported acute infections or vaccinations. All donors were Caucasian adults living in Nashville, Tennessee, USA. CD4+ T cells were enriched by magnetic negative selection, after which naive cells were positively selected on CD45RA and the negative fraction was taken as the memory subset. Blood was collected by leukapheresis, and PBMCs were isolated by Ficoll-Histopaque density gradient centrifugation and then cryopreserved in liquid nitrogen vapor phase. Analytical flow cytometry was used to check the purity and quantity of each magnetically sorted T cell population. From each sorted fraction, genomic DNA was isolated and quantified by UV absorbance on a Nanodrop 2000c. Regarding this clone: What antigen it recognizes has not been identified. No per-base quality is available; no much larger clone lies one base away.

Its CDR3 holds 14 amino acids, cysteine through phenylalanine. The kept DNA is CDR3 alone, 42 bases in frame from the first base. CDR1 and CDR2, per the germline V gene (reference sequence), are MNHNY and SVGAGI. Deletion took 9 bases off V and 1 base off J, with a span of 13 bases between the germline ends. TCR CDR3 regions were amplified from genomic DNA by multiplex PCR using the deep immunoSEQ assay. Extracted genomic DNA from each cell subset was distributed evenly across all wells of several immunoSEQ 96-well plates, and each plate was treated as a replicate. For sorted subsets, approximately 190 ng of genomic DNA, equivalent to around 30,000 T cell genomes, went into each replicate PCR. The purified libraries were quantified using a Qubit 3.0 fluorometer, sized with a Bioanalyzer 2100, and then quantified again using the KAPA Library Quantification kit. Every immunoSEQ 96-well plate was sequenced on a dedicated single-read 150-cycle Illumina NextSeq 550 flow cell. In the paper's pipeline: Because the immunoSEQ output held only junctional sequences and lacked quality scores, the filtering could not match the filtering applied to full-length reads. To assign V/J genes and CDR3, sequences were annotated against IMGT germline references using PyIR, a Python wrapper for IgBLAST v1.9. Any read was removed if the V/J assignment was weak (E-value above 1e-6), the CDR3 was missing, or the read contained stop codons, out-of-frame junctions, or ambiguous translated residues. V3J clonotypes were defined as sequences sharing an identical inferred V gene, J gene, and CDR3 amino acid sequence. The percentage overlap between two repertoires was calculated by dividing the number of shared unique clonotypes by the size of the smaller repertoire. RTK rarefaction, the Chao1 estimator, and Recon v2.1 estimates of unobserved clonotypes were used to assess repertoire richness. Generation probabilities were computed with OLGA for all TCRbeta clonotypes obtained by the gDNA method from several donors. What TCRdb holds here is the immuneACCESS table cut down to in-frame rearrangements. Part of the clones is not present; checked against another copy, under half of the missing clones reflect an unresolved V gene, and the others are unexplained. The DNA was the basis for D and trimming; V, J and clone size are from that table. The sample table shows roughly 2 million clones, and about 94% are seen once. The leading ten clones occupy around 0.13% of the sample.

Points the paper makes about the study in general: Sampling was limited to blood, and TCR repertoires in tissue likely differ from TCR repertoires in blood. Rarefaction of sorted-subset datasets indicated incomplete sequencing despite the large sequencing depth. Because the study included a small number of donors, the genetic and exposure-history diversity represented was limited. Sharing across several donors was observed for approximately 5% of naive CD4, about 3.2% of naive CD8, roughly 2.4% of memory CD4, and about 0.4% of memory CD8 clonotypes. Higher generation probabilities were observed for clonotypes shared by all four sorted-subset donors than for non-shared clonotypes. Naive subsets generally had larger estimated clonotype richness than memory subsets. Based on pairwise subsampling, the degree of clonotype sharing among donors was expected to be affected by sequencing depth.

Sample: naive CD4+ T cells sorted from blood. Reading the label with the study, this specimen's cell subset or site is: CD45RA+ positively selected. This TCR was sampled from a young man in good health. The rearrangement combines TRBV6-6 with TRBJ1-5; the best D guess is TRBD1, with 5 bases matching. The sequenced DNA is TGTGCCAGTCTCAACGGGGCGAGCAATCAGCCCCAGCATTTT. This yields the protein CASLNGASNQPQHF.